Below, one T cell receptor beta chain is given with its context. This CDR3 spans 13 amino acids. V was shortened by 2 bases and J by 0 bases, with 8 bases between the two germline ends. Germline CDR1 reads GTSNPN; CDR2 reads SVGIG (reference sequence). These data are taken from a study of long-term antiretroviral therapy in people with HIV. At the survey level, the v3.0 immunoSEQ assay was run. Assay: immunoSEQ multiplex PCR; the TCRdb copy retains only in-frame clones and omits some. The table shows around 29,000 clones, with over 90% occurring only once. The sequenced sample was unsorted PBMCs, obtained 5.3 years after starting antiretroviral therapy. V is TRBV30 and J is TRBJ2-7; D is unresolved. The clonotype was recovered from a man between 50 and 59 years old with HIV. The CDR3 spells CAWSLGSSYEQYF. CDR3 nucleotide sequence: TGTGCCTGGAGTCTGGGTAGCTCCTACGAGCAGTACTTC.